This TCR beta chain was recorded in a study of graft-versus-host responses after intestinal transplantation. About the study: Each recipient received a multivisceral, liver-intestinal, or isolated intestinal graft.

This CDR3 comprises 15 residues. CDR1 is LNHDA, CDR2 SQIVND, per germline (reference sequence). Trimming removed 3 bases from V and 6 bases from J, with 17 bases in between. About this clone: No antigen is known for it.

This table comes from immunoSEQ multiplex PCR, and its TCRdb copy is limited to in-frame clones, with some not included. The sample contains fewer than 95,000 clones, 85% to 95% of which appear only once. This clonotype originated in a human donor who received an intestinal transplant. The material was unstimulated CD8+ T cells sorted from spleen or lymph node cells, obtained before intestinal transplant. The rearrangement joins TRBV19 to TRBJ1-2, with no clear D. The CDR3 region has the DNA TGTGCCAGTAGTATTGGGCCCCGGGGAAAGGATGGCTACACCTTC. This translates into CASSIGPRGKDGYTF.